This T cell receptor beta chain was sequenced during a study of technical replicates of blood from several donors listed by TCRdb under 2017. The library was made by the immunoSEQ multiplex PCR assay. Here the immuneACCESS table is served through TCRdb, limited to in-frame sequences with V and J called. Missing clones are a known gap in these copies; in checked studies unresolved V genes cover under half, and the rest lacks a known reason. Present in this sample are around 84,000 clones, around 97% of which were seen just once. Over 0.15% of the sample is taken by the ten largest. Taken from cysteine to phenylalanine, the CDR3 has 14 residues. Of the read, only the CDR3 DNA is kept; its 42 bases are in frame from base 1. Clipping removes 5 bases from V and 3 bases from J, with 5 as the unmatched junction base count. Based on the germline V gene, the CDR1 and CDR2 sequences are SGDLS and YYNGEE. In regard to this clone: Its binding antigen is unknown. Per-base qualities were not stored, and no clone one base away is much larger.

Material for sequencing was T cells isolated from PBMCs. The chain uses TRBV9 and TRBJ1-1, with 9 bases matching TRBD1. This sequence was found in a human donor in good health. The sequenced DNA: TGTGCCAGCAGAGGGACAGGGACGGACACTGAAGCTTTCTTT. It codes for CASRGTGTDTEAFF.